One sample yielded the 5 T cell receptor beta chains listed below, sequenced in a study of blood T cell repertoires in COVID-19. Some clones are missing from TCRdb's copy, which holds only in-frame ones; the method was immunoSEQ multiplex PCR. The sample consists of 400,000 to 450,000 clones, 89% of them appearing once. What was sequenced was peripheral blood. The receptors were sampled from a woman aged 40 to 50 with COVID-19, enrolled during active disease.

This chain links TRBV2 with TRBJ1-6, with TRBD1 matching over 7 bases. V lost 9 bases, J lost 10 bases, and 12 bases stayed unmatched. Germline values: CDR1 SNHLY, CDR2 FYNNEI. The CDR3 has 14 amino acids. The CDR3 sequence: CASNRGGERSPLHF. The CDR3 bases are TGTGCCAGTAACAGGGGCGGGGAACGGTCACCCCTCCACTTT.

The chain couples TRBV5-4 to TRBJ2-7; TRBD1 matches 9 bases. With 4 bases clipped from V and 4 bases from J, the junction kept 12 bases outside the gene matches. The CDR3 consists of 16 residues. Germline CDR1 reads SGHNT; CDR2 reads YYREEE (reference sequence). The CDR3 sequence is CASSLAAGTGTYEQYF. The CDR3 coding sequence is TGTGCCAGCAGCCTAGCTGCCGGGACAGGGACTTACGAGCAGTACTTC.

This clone appeared a few times. The rearrangement uses TRBV15 and TRBJ2-3; 12 positions agree with TRBD1. J gave up 6 bases and V 3 bases, and 10 bases lay outside the gene matches. Germline V gene sequence: CDR1 LNHNV, CDR2 YYDKDF (reference sequence). This CDR3 comprises 17 residues. The CDR3 reads CATSRSLGTGGRDTQYF. For the CDR3, the DNA is TGTGCCACCAGCAGGAGCCTCGGGACAGGGGGCAGGGATACGCAGTATTTT. The entire variable domain, with the rest obtained from reference TRBV15 and TRBJ2-3, is as follows: DAMVIQNPRYQVTQFGKPVTLSCSQTLNHNVMYWYQQKSSQAPKLLFHYYDKDFNNEADTPDNFQSRRPNTSFCFLDIRSPGLGDTAMYLCATSRSLGTGGRDTQYFGPGTRLTVL.

The chain carries TRBV9 and TRBJ1-2, with TRBD1 matching 9 bases. Germline V gene lookup returns CDR1 SGDLS and CDR2 YYNGEE. V gave up 2 bases and J gave up 7 bases; unmatched junction bases: 9. This CDR3 has 15 residues. Written as DNA, the CDR3 is TGTGCCAGCAGCGTTGGGACAGGGCTACCTTTTGGCTACACCTTC. Residues: CASSVGTGLPFGYTF. Full variable domain (outside the CDR3, taken from reference TRBV9 and TRBJ1-2): DSGVTQTPKHLITATGQRVTLRCSPRSGDLSVYWYQQSLDQGLQFLIQYYNGEERAKGNILERFSAQQFPDLHSELNLSSLELGDSALYFCASSVGTGLPFGYTFGSGTRLTVV.

The chain uses TRBV7-2 and TRBJ2-5; TRBD2 matches 10 bases. The junction had 11 bases not matched to a gene; V was cut back by 5 bases and J by 5 bases. The germline V gene has CDR1 SGHTA and CDR2 FQGNSA. The CDR3 covers 16 residues. Here the CDR3 DNA reads TGTGCCAGCAGCCCCGGACTAGCGGAAATATGGGAGACCCAGTACTTC. Translated: CASSPGLAEIWETQYF.